The sequence of this T cell receptor (beta chain) was determined in a study of long-term antiretroviral therapy in people with HIV (dated by TCRdb to between 2021 and 2024). General notes on the study: The earliest samples were collected about a decade before the 2015 WHO recommendation for immediate ART, when ART was typically delayed until CD4 counts fell. Whether ART initiation and durable HIV suppression were associated with changes in peripheral blood TRB repertoire composition and diversity was tested in a retrospective serial study. A total of around 190 cryopreserved PBMC samples came from 25 to 30 adults with confirmed HIV infection and were collected serially over a mean of about six years (range 1-12). Of the roughly 30 participants with HIV, fewer than twelve were female. No cross-contamination during QIAcube processing was seen in test extractions of a monoclonal T-cell line run alongside 33 polyclonal samples. What the study reported, not specific to this receptor: The samples span the years 2004 to 2017, and the ART regimens used at that time may not be as effective as current regimens. No data were available on ART adherence, viral resistance or therapy changes, limiting inferences about post-ART repertoire changes. The repertoire was dominated across all time points by expanded TRB clones identified before ART initiation, although this dominance was seen to fluctuate and to decrease in many PLHIV after ART. Limited PBMC availability meant only the TCR beta chain was sequenced, without alpha chain pairing. Narrower CDR3 length ranges were observed in HIV repertoires than in controls, and an antigen-experienced repertoire with only a slight naive shift after ART was suggested by the network structure. ART initiation was associated with a significant increase in TRB diversity, but diversity stayed significantly below transplant donor controls even after long-term ART. Because pre-ART samples had limited cell numbers, profiling was done on unsorted PBMC rather than on sorted CD4+ and CD8+ T cells.

Points on this clone: The target of this receptor is not known. No per-base quality is available; no much larger clone lies one base away.

Sequencing of the TRB variable region was done with the immunoSEQ hsTCRB v3.0 assay at survey level resolution. A depth of about 40,000-50,000 T-cell genomes per sample was targeted for TRB sequencing. Pooled TRB libraries were sequenced on an Illumina MiSeq with a v3 150-cycle kit. The study's processing was this. Repertoire analysis was run in R within a reproducible Nextflow workflow that covered QC, data transformation and analysis. LymphoSeq2, an R package for exploring AIRR-Seq data, was used to implement the custom analyses. Several samples yielding fewer than 5000 total TRB sequences were excluded, leaving 188 analyzed HIV repertoires. Among the approximately 200 retained HIV repertoires, 55 to 60 were collected before ART initiation and roughly 130 were collected after ART initiation. Each repertoire was downsampled to 5000 TRB nucleotide sequences, and summary statistics were averaged across 100 downsampling iterations. The analysis kept only TRB sequences whose CDR3 regions were at least seven amino acids long. Diversity was assessed using a clonality score derived from Shannon entropy and using the Gini coefficient. In repertoire networks, the top 5000 CDR3 amino acid sequences were linked whenever an edit distance of one separated two sequences. Antigen specificity groups and MHC restriction were predicted for TRB CDR3 amino acid sequences with GLIPH2. Known CMV, EBV, HIV or tissue antigen associations were flagged by matching CDR3 amino acid sequences against VDJdb and McPAS-TCR. Pre-ART, post-ART and control groups were compared with Wilcoxon signed-rank tests and Holm-Bonferroni correction. The table was pulled from immuneACCESS by TCRdb, which kept in-frame rearrangements only. Such tables lose some clones; where checked, under half of the loss comes from unresolved V genes, and the rest has no known cause. The V and J calls and clone size come from that table; D and trimming were worked out from the DNA. This sample gives tens of thousands of clones in total; 80% to 85% of them show up just once. The top ten constitute roughly a quarter of the sample.

Inclusion was restricted to participants for whom at least one PBMC sample before ART initiation and at least two post-ART samples were available. All participants with HIV were treated in the United States of America. Before DNA extraction, cryopreserved samples containing 1-10 million PBMC were thawed and washed. At the time of the earliest PBMC sample, participants with HIV were aged between roughly 20 and 55 years. PBMC samples were contributed by each participant from 1-4 timepoints before ART initiation and 2-8 timepoints after ART initiation, with a median of 7 samples. For every participant, serial HIV viral load, CD4+ T-cell count, ART history and demographic data were obtained. Genomic DNA was extracted from unsorted PBMC with a Qiagen kit on a QIAcube, processed in batches of 12 samples. Counted from cysteine to phenylalanine, this CDR3 has 15 amino acids. Only the CDR3 DNA is retained, 45 bases long and in frame from the first base. The germline V gene provides CDR1 LGHNA and CDR2 YSLEER. V is pruned by 6 bases and J by 3 bases, leaving 9 bases of the junction without a gene match.

The sample here was unsorted PBMCs, taken 0.4 years after starting antiretroviral therapy. The clonotype originates from a man aged 50-59 years with HIV. The chain employs TRBV4-3 and TRBJ2-7; TRBD1 matches 9 bases in the middle. CDR3 loop: CASSEGTGNFYEQYF. The nucleotide sequence reads as follows: TGCGCCAGCAGTGAAGGGACAGGGAACTTCTACGAGCAGTACTTC.